The 10 T cell receptor beta chains given below trace back to one sample, sequenced in a study of CD4 T cells in relation to SARS-CoV-2 and coronaviruses. Assay used: immunoSEQ multiplex PCR; TCRdb lists only in-frame clones, some missing. The table includes about 39,000 clones, about four fifths detected once. Their target antigens are unknown. Sequenced sample: naive CD4+ T cells from PBMCs, cultured in vitro. Indicated subset: naive CD4+ T cells isolated by negative enrichment. These receptors were obtained from an adult with COVID-19.

The gene calls are TRBV28 and TRBJ2-1; D unresolved. This CDR3 comprises 13 residues. CDR1 MDHEN and CDR2 SYDVKM come from the germline V gene. The V and J ends lost 5 bases and 9 bases respectively, with 14 bases between them. DNA for the CDR3: TGTGCCAGCAGTCGCTCTACTCGTGGTGAGCAGTTCTTC. Amino acid sequence: CASSRSTRGEQFF.

This sequence joins TRBV5-4 and TRBJ2-5, with D possibly matching TRBD2 (6 bases). Germline assignment: CDR1 SGHNT and CDR2 YYREEE (reference sequence). The CDR3 extends over 14 amino acids. V was clipped by 4 bases and J by 2 bases, with 12 bases between them. The CDR3 protein is CASSIRDSQETQYF. Written as DNA, the CDR3 is TGTGCCAGCAGCATACGGGACTCACAAGAGACCCAGTACTTC.

The gene calls are TRBV2 and TRBJ2-1; 7 bases align to TRBD2. V lost 7 bases, J lost 3 bases, and 9 bases stayed unmatched. The CDR3 consists of 15 residues. Germline V lookup: CDR1 SNHLY, CDR2 FYNNEI. Written as DNA, the CDR3 is TGTGCCAGCATATCGTCGGCTAGCGGCTACAATGAGCAGTTCTTC. It encodes CASISSASGYNEQFF.

The gene calls are TRBV28 and TRBJ2-5; D not resolved. The germline V gene encodes CDR1 MDHEN and CDR2 SYDVKM. CDR3 length: 13 amino acids. The V end lost 7 bases, the J end lost 6 bases, and 15 bases lay between the germline ends. The CDR3 loop reads CASTDDTKKTQYF. The CDR3 DNA reads as TGTGCCAGCACCGACGACACCAAGAAGACCCAGTACTTC. The complete variable domain, with remaining parts taken from reference TRBV28 and TRBJ2-5, reads DVKVTQSSRYLVKRTGEKVFLECVQDMDHENMFWYRQDPGLGLRLIYFSYDVKMKEKGDIPEGYSVSREKKERFSLILESASTNQTSMYLCASTDDTKKTQYFGPGTRLLVL.

This clone was seen once. V and J are TRBV5-1 and TRBJ2-6, with TRBD1 matching over 7 bases. The ends lost 4 bases at V and 0 bases at J; junction bases unmatched: 10. The CDR3 is 18 residues long. Germline-derived CDR1 and CDR2 are SGHRS and YFSETQ. The CDR3 nucleotides read TGCGCCAGCAGCGGCTTACAGGGGCCGCACTCTGGGGCCAACGTCCTGACTTTC. As protein: CASSGLQGPHSGANVLTF. Looking up the rest from reference TRBV5-1 and TRBJ2-6 gives the full variable domain: KAGVTQTPRYLIKTRGQQVTLSCSPISGHRSVSWYQQTPGQGLQFLFEYFSETQRNKGNFPGRFSGRQFSNSRSEMNVSTLELGDSALYLCASSGLQGPHSGANVLTFGAGSRLTVL.

The chain combines TRBV14 with TRBJ1-3; possibly TRBD1 for D (6 bases). V was cut by 5 bases and J by 2 bases, with 13 bases left in between. The CDR3 consists of 15 residues. In germline, CDR1 is SGHDN, CDR2 FVKESK. CDR3 DNA: TGTGCCAGCAGCTCGGGACACCGGACTGGAAACACCATATATTTT. This codes for CASSSGHRTGNTIYF.

This sequence joins TRBV28 and TRBJ2-7, with unresolved D. CDR1 is MDHEN and CDR2 is SYDVKM in the germline V gene. The V and J ends lost 0 bases and 1 base respectively, with 1 base between them. The CDR3 has 12 amino acids. In nucleotides, the CDR3 is TGTGCCAGCAGTTTATGGTCCTACGAGCAGTACTTC. Amino acids: CASSLWSYEQYF.

V and J are TRBV3-1 (or the pseudogene TRBV3-2) and TRBJ2-1, with D uncertain. Germline V gene sequence: CDR1 LGHDT, CDR2 YNNKEL (reference sequence). The V end lost 4 bases, the J end lost 7 bases, and 11 bases lay between the germline ends. The CDR3 consists of 13 residues. As DNA, the CDR3 is TGTGCCAGCAGCCCCAACGCCTGGAATGAGCAGTTCTTC. Amino acids: CASSPNAWNEQFF.

This sequence joins TRBV7-2 and TRBJ2-2; TRBD2 agrees at 10 bases. The CDR3 is made up of 16 amino acids. The J segment lost 5 bases and the V segment lost 3 bases, leaving 6 bases of the junction unmatched. Germline assignment: CDR1 SGHTA and CDR2 FQGNSA. CDR3 nucleotides: TGTGCCAGCAGCTTTCTAGCGGGAGTGGGGACCGGGGAGCTGTTTTTT. Protein: CASSFLAGVGTGELFF. Full variable domain (missing parts from reference TRBV7-2 and TRBJ2-2): GAGVSQSPSNKVTEKGKDVELRCDPISGHTALYWYRQSLGQGLEFLIYFQGNSAPDKSGLPSDRFSAERTGGSVSTLTIQRTQQEDSAVYLCASSFLAGVGTGELFFGEGSRLTVL.

V gene TRBV6-1 combines with J gene TRBJ2-5; 9 bases fit TRBD1. The CDR3 extends over 20 amino acids. CDR1 MNHNS and CDR2 SASEGT come from the germline V gene. J was trimmed by 2 bases and V by 4 bases; bases with no gene match: 20. The CDR3 coding sequence is TGTGCCAGCAGTGTCCCCGGCGGGACAGGGATTGGGCGTTGGCAAGAGACCCAGTACTTC. It translates to CASSVPGGTGIGRWQETQYF.